This T cell receptor (beta chain) was documented in a study of early T cells in non-severe SARS-CoV-2 infection. TCRdb re-called the 5' RACE reads with MiXCR, one entry per CDR3 protein. Of some 81,000 distinct CDR3 sequences listed, about 15% are singletons. The TCR originated in an adult who was a healthcare worker with PCR-confirmed SARS-CoV-2 infection or an uninfected control (not recorded which). Source material: whole blood.

In nucleotides, the CDR3 is TGTGCCAGCAGCTTGTCTGAAGGGGGGACTAGGAGCACAGATACGCAGTATTTT. This codes for CASSLSEGGTRSTDTQYF. The chain carries TRBV11-3 and TRBJ2-3, with 8 positions matching TRBD2. This CDR3 has 18 amino acids. Germline V gene sequence: CDR1 SGHNT, CDR2 YENEEA. V gave up 3 bases and J gave up 0 bases; unmatched junction bases: 11.